This T cell receptor (beta chain) is drawn from a study of cytomegalovirus exposure and HLA in healthy donors. Overall study findings and caveats: The records held CMV serostatus as the only immune exposure information. In a later analysis, an Asian-associated ancestry cluster reportedly showed fewer N-insertions than the roughly 730-donor mean. The study listed 150 to 200 cytomegalovirus-associated TCR beta chains.

For this clone: Its antigen is still unknown.

The CDR3 has 14 residues. J was trimmed by 0 bases and V by 1 base; bases with no gene match: 0. Germline CDR1 and CDR2: SGHAT and FQNNGV. PCR employed 60 Vbeta and 13 Jbeta primers. TCRdb keeps only in-frame clones here, not all; method: immunoSEQ multiplex PCR. Of around 220,000 clones listed, 70% to 80% are singletons. Sequenced sample: PBMCs. This chain joins TRBV11-2 and TRBJ2-7; 7 nucleotides align to TRBD1. The origin of this receptor is a girl aged 2 to 10 in good health and CMV-seronegative. DNA for the CDR3: TGTGCCAGCAGCTTAGGGACAGGCTCCTACGAGCAGTACTTC. Protein product: CASSLGTGSYEQYF.